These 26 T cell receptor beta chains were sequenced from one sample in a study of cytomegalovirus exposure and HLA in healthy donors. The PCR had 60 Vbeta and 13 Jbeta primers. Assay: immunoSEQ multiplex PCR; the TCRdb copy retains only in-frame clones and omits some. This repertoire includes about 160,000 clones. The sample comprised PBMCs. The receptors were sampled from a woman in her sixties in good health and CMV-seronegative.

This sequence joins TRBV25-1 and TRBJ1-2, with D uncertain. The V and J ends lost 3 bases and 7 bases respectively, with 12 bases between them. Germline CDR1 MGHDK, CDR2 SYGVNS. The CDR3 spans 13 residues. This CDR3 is CASSDGWRGGYTF. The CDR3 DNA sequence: TGTGCCAGCAGTGACGGGTGGCGGGGTGGCTACACCTTC.

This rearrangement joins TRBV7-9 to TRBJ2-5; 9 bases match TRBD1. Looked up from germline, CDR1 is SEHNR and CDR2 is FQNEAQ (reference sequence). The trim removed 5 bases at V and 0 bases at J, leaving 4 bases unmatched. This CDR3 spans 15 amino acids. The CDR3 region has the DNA TGTGCCAGCAGCCCCGGGACAGGGAACCAAGAGACCCAGTACTTC. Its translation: CASSPGTGNQETQYF.

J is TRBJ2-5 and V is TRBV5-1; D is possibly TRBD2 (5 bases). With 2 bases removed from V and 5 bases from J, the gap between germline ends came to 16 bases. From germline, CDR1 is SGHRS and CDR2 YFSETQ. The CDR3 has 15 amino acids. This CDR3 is CASSFLGTPGETQYF. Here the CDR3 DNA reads TGCGCCAGCAGCTTTCTGGGAACCCCGGGGGAGACCCAGTACTTC.

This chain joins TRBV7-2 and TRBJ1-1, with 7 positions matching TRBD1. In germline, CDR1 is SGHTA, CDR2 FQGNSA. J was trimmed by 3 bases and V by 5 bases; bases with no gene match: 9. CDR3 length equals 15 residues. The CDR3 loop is CASSPRDRYDTEAFF. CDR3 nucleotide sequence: TGTGCCAGCAGCCCGCGGGACAGATACGACACTGAAGCTTTCTTT.

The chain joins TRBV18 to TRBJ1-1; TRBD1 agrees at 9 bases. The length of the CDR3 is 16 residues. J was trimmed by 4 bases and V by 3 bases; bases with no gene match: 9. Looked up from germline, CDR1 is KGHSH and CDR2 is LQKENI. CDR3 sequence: CASSPGQGRLVTEAFF. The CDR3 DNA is TGTGCCAGCTCACCTGGACAGGGGAGGTTAGTCACTGAAGCTTTCTTT.

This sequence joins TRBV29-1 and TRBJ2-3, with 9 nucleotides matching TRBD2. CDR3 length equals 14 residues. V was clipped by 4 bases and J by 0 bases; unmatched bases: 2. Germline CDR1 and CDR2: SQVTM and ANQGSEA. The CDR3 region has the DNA TGCAGCGTTGGGACTAGCGCTAGCACAGATACGCAGTATTTT. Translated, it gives CSVGTSASTDTQYF.

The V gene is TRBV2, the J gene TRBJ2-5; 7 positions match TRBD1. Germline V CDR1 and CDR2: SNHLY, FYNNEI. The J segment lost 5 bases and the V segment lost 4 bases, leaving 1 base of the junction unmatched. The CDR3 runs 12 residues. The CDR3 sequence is CASSGQGETQYF. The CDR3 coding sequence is TGTGCCAGCAGTGGACAGGGTGAGACCCAGTACTTC.

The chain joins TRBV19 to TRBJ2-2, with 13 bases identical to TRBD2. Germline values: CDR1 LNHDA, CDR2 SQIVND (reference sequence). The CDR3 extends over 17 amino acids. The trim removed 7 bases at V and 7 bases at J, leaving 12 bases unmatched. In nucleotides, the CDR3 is TGTGCCAGTACCGATCCCGGACTAGCGGGAGTTCACGGGGAGCTGTTTTTT. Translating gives CASTDPGLAGVHGELFF.

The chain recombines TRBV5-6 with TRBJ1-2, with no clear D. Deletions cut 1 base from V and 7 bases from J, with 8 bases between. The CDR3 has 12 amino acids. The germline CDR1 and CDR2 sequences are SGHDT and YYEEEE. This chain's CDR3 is CASSLSPGGYTF. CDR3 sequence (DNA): TGTGCCAGCAGCTTGAGCCCGGGTGGCTACACCTTC.

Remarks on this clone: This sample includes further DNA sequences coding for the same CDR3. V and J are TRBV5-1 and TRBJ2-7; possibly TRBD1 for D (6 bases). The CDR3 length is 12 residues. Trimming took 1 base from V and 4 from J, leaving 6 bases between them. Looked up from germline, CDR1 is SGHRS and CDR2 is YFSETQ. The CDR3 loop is CASSLQGYEQYF. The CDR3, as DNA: TGCGCCAGCAGCTTGCAGGGGTACGAGCAGTACTTC.

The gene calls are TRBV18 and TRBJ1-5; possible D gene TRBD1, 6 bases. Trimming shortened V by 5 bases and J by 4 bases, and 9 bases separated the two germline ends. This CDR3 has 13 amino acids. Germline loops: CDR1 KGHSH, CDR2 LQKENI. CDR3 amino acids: CASSTDRNQPQHF. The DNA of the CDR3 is TGTGCCAGCTCAACTGACAGGAATCAGCCCCAGCATTTT. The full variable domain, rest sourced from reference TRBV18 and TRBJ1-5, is NAGVMQNPRHLVRRRGQEARLRCSPMKGHSHVYWYRQLPEEGLKFMVYLQKENIIDESGMPKERFSAEFPKEGPSILRIQQVVRGDSAAYFCASSTDRNQPQHFGDGTRLSIL.

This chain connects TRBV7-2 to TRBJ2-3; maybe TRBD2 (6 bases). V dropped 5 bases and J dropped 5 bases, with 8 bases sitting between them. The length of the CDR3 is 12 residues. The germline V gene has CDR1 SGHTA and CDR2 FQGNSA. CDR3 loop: CASSSGLDTQYF. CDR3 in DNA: TGTGCCAGCAGCAGCGGGTTAGATACGCAGTATTTT.

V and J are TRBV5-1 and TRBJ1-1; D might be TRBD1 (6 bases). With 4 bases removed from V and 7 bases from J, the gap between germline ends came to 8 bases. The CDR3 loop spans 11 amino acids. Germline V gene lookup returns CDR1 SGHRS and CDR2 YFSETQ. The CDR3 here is CASSLTGEAFF. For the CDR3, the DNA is TGCGCCAGCAGCCTGACAGGTGAAGCTTTCTTT.

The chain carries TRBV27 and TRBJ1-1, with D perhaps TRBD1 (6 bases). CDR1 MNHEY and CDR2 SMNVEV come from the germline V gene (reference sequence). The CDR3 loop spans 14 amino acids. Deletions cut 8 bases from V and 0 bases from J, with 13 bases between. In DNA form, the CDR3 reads TGTGCCAGCGGGATGGACAGAATGAACACTGAAGCTTTCTTT. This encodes CASGMDRMNTEAFF.

The CDR3 DNA reads as TGTGCCAGCTCACAACAGGGTTACTATGGCTACACCTTC. This sequence encodes CASSQQGYYGYTF. The chain has TRBV18 and TRBJ1-2; maybe TRBD1 (6 bases). Germline V lookup: CDR1 KGHSH, CDR2 LQKENI. The CDR3 runs 13 residues. Deletions cut 4 bases from V and 3 bases from J, with 9 bases between.

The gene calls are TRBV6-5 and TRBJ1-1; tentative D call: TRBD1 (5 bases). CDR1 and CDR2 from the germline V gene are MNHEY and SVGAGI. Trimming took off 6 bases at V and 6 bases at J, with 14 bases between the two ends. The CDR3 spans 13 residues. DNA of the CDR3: TGTGCCAGCAGCCCCTGGGGGGGGGCTGAAGCTTTCTTT. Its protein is CASSPWGGAEAFF.

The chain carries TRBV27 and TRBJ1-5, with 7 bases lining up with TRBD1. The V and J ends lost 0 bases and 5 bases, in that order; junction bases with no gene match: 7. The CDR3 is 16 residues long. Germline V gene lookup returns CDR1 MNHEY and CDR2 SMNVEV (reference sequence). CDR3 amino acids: CASSLSPGGLDQPQHF. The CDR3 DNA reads TGTGCCAGCAGTTTATCCCCAGGGGGACTAGATCAGCCCCAGCATTTT.

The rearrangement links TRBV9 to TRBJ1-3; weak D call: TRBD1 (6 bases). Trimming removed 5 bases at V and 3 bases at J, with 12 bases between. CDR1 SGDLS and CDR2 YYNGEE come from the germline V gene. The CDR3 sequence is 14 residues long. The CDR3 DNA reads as TGTGCCAGCAGTGCAGGGGTGTTTGGAAACACCATATATTTT. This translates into CASSAGVFGNTIYF. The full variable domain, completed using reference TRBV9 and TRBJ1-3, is DSGVTQTPKHLITATGQRVTLRCSPRSGDLSVYWYQQSLDQGLQFLIQYYNGEERAKGNILERFSAQQFPDLHSELNLSSLELGDSALYFCASSAGVFGNTIYFGEGSWLTVV.

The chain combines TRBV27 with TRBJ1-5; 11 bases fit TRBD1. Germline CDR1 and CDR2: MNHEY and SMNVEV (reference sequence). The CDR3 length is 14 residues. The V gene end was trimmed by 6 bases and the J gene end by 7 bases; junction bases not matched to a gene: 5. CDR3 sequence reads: CASRAGTGGQPQHF. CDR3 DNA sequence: TGTGCCAGCAGGGCCGGGACAGGGGGGCAGCCCCAGCATTTT.

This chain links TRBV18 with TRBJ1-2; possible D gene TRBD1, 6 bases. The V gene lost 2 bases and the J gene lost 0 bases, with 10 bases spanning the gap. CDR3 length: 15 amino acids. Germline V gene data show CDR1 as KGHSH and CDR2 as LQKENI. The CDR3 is CASSPITGSNYGYTF. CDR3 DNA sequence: TGTGCCAGCTCACCAATAACAGGGTCTAACTATGGCTACACCTTC.

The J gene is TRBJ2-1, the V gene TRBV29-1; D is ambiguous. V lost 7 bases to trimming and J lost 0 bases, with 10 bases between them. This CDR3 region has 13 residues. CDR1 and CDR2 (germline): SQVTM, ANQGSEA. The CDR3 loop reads CSAAESSYNEQFF. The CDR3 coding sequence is TGCAGCGCCGCCGAGAGCTCCTACAATGAGCAGTTCTTC.

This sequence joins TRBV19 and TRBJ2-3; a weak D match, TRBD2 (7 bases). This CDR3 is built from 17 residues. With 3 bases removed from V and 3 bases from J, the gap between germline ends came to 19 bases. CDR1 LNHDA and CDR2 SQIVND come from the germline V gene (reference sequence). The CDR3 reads CASSIPPYREGTDTQYF. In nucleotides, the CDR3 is TGTGCCAGTAGTATCCCACCCTACAGGGAGGGAACAGATACGCAGTATTTT.

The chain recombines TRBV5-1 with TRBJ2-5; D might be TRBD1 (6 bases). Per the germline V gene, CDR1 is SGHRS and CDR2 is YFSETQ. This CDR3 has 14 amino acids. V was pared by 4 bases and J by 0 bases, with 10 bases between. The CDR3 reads CASSLRGYQETQYF. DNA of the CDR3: TGCGCCAGCAGCCTCAGGGGCTACCAAGAGACCCAGTACTTC.

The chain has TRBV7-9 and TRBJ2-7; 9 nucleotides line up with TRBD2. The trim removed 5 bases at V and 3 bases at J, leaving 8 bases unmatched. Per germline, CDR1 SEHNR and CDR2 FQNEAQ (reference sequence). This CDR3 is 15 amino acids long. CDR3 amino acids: CASSPLAGSIYEQYF. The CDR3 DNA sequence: TGTGCCAGCAGCCCCCTAGCGGGATCGATCTACGAGCAGTACTTC.

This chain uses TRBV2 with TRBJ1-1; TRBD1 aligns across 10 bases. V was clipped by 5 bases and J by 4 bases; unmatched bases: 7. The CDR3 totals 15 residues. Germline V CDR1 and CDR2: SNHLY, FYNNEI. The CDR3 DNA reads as TGTGCCAGCAGTCGACAGGGGGCAGACATCACTGAAGCTTTCTTT. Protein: CASSRQGADITEAFF.

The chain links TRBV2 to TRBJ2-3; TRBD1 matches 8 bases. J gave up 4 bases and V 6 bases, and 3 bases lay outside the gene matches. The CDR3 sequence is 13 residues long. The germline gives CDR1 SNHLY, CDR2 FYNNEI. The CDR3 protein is CASRDREADTQYF. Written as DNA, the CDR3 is TGTGCCAGCAGGGACAGGGAGGCAGATACGCAGTATTTT.